One and the same sample provided the 16 T cell receptor beta chains below, sequenced in a study of blood T cell repertoires in COVID-19. Assay used: immunoSEQ multiplex PCR; TCRdb lists only in-frame clones, some missing. The data contain 300,000 or so clones, over 80% of them singletons. Sequenced input: peripheral blood. These receptors originate from a woman aged 40 to 49 with acute or convalescent COVID-19.

The chain carries TRBV27 and TRBJ2-2, with D possibly TRBD2 on 6 matching bases. Germline values: CDR1 MNHEY, CDR2 SMNVEV (reference sequence). The CDR3 runs to 15 residues. Trimming left V 4 bases short and J 6 bases short, with 15 bases between. The CDR3 sequence is CASSSLEGFAGELFF. The DNA for the CDR3 is TGTGCCAGCAGTTCCTTGGAGGGTTTTGCCGGGGAGCTGTTTTTT.

The rearrangement links TRBV7-9 to TRBJ1-3, with D unresolved. The ends were cut back, 2 bases at V and 0 bases at J, with 11 bases in the middle. CDR1 and CDR2 from the germline V gene are SEHNR and FQNEAQ (reference sequence). The CDR3 loop spans 16 amino acids. The CDR3 bases are TGTGCCAGCAGCTTAAGAGGCACGGACTCTGGAAACACCATATATTTT. It specifies CASSLRGTDSGNTIYF.

CDR3 nucleotides: TGCGCCAGCAGCCCCCAAGCGGGGGGGCAGACCCAGTACTTC. Its protein is CASSPQAGGQTQYF. V and J are TRBV5-1 and TRBJ2-5, with 10 positions matching TRBD2. V dropped 4 bases and J dropped 6; count of bases not matched to a gene: 6. This CDR3 has 14 residues. Germline V gene lookup returns CDR1 SGHRS and CDR2 YFSETQ.

About this clone itself: Other DNA sequences in the sample encode the same CDR3. The chain combines TRBV7-2 with TRBJ2-1; maybe TRBD1 (6 bases). The CDR3 runs to 16 residues. The V gene lost 1 base and the J gene lost 0 bases, with 10 bases spanning the gap. Germline V gene data show CDR1 as SGHTA and CDR2 as FQGNSA. In nucleotides, the CDR3 is TGTGCCAGCAGCTTAGTTGGGGGCCGCTCCTACAATGAGCAGTTCTTC. This sequence encodes CASSLVGGRSYNEQFF.

This rearrangement joins TRBV5-5 to TRBJ1-1, with 7 positions matching TRBD1. This CDR3 region has 15 residues. With V trimmed by 4 bases and J by 0 bases, 6 bases remained unmatched. Per the germline V gene, CDR1 is SGHKS and CDR2 is YYEKEE (reference sequence). The CDR3 region is CASSPRDSMNTEAFF. In DNA, the CDR3 is TGTGCCAGCAGCCCCCGGGACAGCATGAACACTGAAGCTTTCTTT.

This chain links TRBV7-3 with TRBJ2-1, with 12 positions matching TRBD2. Germline V lookup: CDR1 SGHTA, CDR2 FQGTGA. This CDR3 has 15 amino acids. Germline trimming cut 5 bases from V and 7 bases from J; bases unmatched to any gene: 6. The CDR3 DNA follows: TGTGCCAGCAGCCTGACTAGCGGGGGTTTAAATGAGCAGTTCTTC. Protein sequence: CASSLTSGGLNEQFF.

The CDR3 region has the DNA TGTGCCACCAGTGATCCTTCTGCGACACCGAACACCGGGGAGCTGTTTTTT. It translates to CATSDPSATPNTGELFF. The chain joins TRBV24-1 to TRBJ2-2; D not certain. CDR1 is KGHDR and CDR2 is SFDVKD in the germline V gene. CDR3 size: 17 residues. The germline V and J ends were trimmed by 3 bases and 0 bases, with 13 bases remaining between them.

This clone was seen only once. V gene TRBV5-6 combines with J gene TRBJ1-1; a weak D match, TRBD1 (5 bases). This CDR3 is built from 15 residues. CDR1 and CDR2 from the germline V gene are SGHDT and YYEEEE. Trimming took 4 bases from V and 3 from J, leaving 16 bases between them. CDR3 DNA sequence: TGTGCCAGCAGCCACGGATCGACAGCTCACACTGAAGCTTTCTTT. It encodes CASSHGSTAHTEAFF.

The chain is built from TRBV10-3 and TRBJ2-1; TRBD1 might be the D (5 bases). The germline CDR1 and CDR2 sequences are ENHRY and SYGVKD. The CDR3 is 12 amino acids. The V and J ends lost 8 bases and 10 bases respectively, with 15 bases between them. DNA of the CDR3: TGTGCCATCCTCGAGAACTCAGGGGAGCAGTTCTTC. Translating it yields CAILENSGEQFF.

The chain employs TRBV24-1 and TRBJ1-1, with TRBD1 as a possible D gene (5 bases). Germline CDR1 is KGHDR and CDR2 is SFDVKD. The V end lost 0 bases, the J end lost 9 bases, and 7 bases lay between the germline ends. The CDR3 has 12 residues. The CDR3 DNA reads as TGTGCCACCAGTGATTTGGACAGTCAAGCTTTCTTT. Protein: CATSDLDSQAFF.

The genes are TRBV19 and TRBJ1-1; no reliable D call. The CDR3 spans 13 residues. Germline CDR1 and CDR2: LNHDA and SQIVND (reference sequence). V gave up 4 bases and J gave up 6 bases, with 12 bases separating them. CDR3 in DNA: TGTGCCAGTAGTACGGGTCGATTGGCTGAAGCTTTCTTT. Protein: CASSTGRLAEAFF.

The V and J genes are TRBV12-3 or TRBV12-4 and TRBJ1-5; D remains unclear. CDR3 size: 13 residues. The germline V and J ends were trimmed by 4 bases and 4 bases, with 8 bases remaining between them. Here the CDR3 DNA reads TGTGCCAGCAGTTCCCAACAAAATCAGCCCCAGCATTTT. Amino acids: CASSSQQNQPQHF.

V and J are TRBV28 and TRBJ2-3; 8 nucleotides agree with TRBD1. J gave up 2 bases and V 4 bases, and 5 bases lay outside the gene matches. Germline CDR1 MDHEN, CDR2 SYDVKM. The CDR3 totals 15 residues. The CDR3 DNA reads TGTGCCAGCAGTTGGACAGGGAGAACCACAGATACGCAGTATTTT. It specifies CASSWTGRTTDTQYF.

The chain combines TRBV11-2 with TRBJ2-7; tentative D call: TRBD2 (6 bases). Germline V lookup: CDR1 SGHAT, CDR2 FQNNGV. Trimming cost V 1 base and J 5 bases, with 21 bases left between them. This CDR3 comprises 17 residues. The CDR3 DNA sequence: TGTGCCAGCAGCTTAGCCTGGGGACTGGTTTTGGGGGACGAGCAGTACGTC. Its protein product is CASSLAWGLVLGDEQYV.

This rearrangement joins TRBV5-6 to TRBJ1-2; D call uncertain. The germline V and J ends were trimmed by 1 base and 3 bases, with 7 bases remaining between them. Per germline, CDR1 SGHDT and CDR2 YYEEEE. The CDR3 is 13 residues long. The CDR3 DNA is TGTGCCAGCAGCTTGACTGATTACTATGGCTACACCTTC. This translates into CASSLTDYYGYTF. Based on the CDR3 plus reference TRBV5-6 and TRBJ1-2, the full variable domain is DAGVTQSPTHLIKTRGQQVTLRCSPKSGHDTVSWYQQALGQGPQFIFQYYEEEERQRGNFPDRFSGHQFPNYSSELNVNALLLGDSALYLCASSLTDYYGYTFGSGTRLTVV.

The J gene is TRBJ1-2, the V gene TRBV3-1 (or the pseudogene TRBV3-2), with 8 bases that match TRBD1. The CDR3 is 13 amino acids. Germline V gene lookup returns CDR1 LGHDT and CDR2 YNNKEL (reference sequence). V shed 5 bases and J 8 bases; nucleotides not matched to a gene: 7. CDR3 amino acids: CASSSHRGSGYTF. The CDR3 bases are TGTGCCAGCAGCTCACACAGGGGGAGCGGCTACACCTTC.